This entry lists 32 T cell receptor beta chains sequenced from one sample in a study of cytomegalovirus exposure and HLA in healthy donors. Use of 60 Vbeta and 13 Jbeta primers characterized the PCR. Repertoires were generated with immunoSEQ multiplex PCR, while TCRdb's copy carries only in-frame clones and drops some. The sample holds 180,000 or so clones, under 90% seen once. The source material was PBMCs. These TCRs come from a male donor in good health and CMV-seronegative.

The rearrangement joins TRBV5-4 to TRBJ1-1, with D unresolved. The germline V gene encodes CDR1 SGHNT and CDR2 YYREEE (reference sequence). Between the trimmed V and J ends, which lost 4 bases and 3 bases, there was a span of 16 bases. The CDR3 covers 15 residues. CDR3 in DNA: TGTGCCAGCAGCGTAGGAAGCGGGTTCGACACTGAAGCTTTCTTT. It encodes CASSVGSGFDTEAFF.

This clone turned up a few times. This rearrangement joins TRBV6-1 to TRBJ1-2, with D possibly being TRBD1 (5 bases). This CDR3 contains 13 residues. CDR1 and CDR2 (germline): MNHNS, SASEGT. V shed 5 bases and J shed 8 bases, with 15 bases lying between them. The CDR3, as DNA: TGTGCCAGCAGTTATTCGGGGGGTGAGGGCTACACCTTC. As protein: CASSYSGGEGYTF.

The chain combines TRBV9 with TRBJ1-3; 9 bases match TRBD1. The J segment lost 11 bases and the V segment lost 5 bases, leaving 14 bases of the junction unmatched. This CDR3 is 15 amino acids long. Germline lookup yields CDR1 SGDLS and CDR2 YYNGEE. CDR3 protein: CASRSNNLGQGAIYF. The CDR3 DNA reads TGTGCCAGCAGGTCAAACAACCTGGGACAGGGAGCCATATATTTT.

V and J are TRBV5-1 and TRBJ1-6; D uncertain. This CDR3 contains 13 residues. Trimming removed 0 bases at V and 9 bases at J, with 7 bases between. Germline V lookup: CDR1 SGHRS, CDR2 YFSETQ. CDR3 nucleotides: TGCGCCAGCAGCTTGGGCGGATCTTCACCCCTCCACTTT. As protein: CASSLGGSSPLHF.

This chain joins TRBV28 and TRBJ1-2; possibly TRBD1 for D (5 bases). Germline V gene data show CDR1 as MDHEN and CDR2 as SYDVKM. The CDR3 runs 14 residues. Trimming took 3 bases from V and 2 from J, leaving 10 bases between them. In DNA, the CDR3 is TGTGCCAGCAGTTTCGGTGCAGGGAACTATGGCTACACCTTC. Translation gives CASSFGAGNYGYTF.

The chain uses TRBV9 and TRBJ1-6; D gene ambiguous. With 2 bases removed from V and 9 bases from J, the gap between germline ends came to 15 bases. The CDR3 is 15 residues long. Germline V lookup: CDR1 SGDLS, CDR2 YYNGEE. CDR3 coding DNA: TGTGCCAGCAGCGTGGGAGTCATAAGTGGTTCACCCCTCCACTTT. It encodes CASSVGVISGSPLHF.

This clone appeared a few times. The gene calls are TRBV19 and TRBJ2-2; D is ambiguous. V lost 4 bases to trimming and J lost 6 bases, with 6 bases between them. Germline CDR1 reads LNHDA; CDR2 reads SQIVND (reference sequence). The CDR3 runs 12 residues. CDR3 sequence: CASSRHAGELFF. The CDR3 DNA sequence: TGTGCCAGTAGTAGACACGCCGGGGAGCTGTTTTTT.

V is TRBV5-1 and J is TRBJ2-7; 8 bases agree with TRBD1. Germline assignment: CDR1 SGHRS and CDR2 YFSETQ. This CDR3 has 16 residues. The J segment lost 3 bases and the V segment lost 4 bases, leaving 12 bases of the junction unmatched. The CDR3 here is CASSGAQGAFDYEQYF. DNA for the CDR3: TGCGCCAGCAGCGGCGCCCAGGGGGCCTTCGACTACGAGCAGTACTTC. The full variable domain, its missing parts supplied by reference TRBV5-1 and TRBJ2-7, is KAGVTQTPRYLIKTRGQQVTLSCSPISGHRSVSWYQQTPGQGLQFLFEYFSETQRNKGNFPGRFSGRQFSNSRSEMNVSTLELGDSALYLCASSGAQGAFDYEQYFGPGTRLTVT.

The rearrangement joins TRBV7-6 to TRBJ2-5; TRBD2 might be the D (6 bases). V lost 5 bases, J lost 2 bases, and 15 bases lay in between. The germline V gene encodes CDR1 SGHVS and CDR2 FNYEAQ. This CDR3 spans 15 amino acids. CDR3 loop: CASSPSGLRQETQYF. Here the CDR3 DNA reads TGTGCCAGCAGCCCGTCGGGACTCCGACAAGAGACCCAGTACTTC.

The gene calls are TRBV4-1 and TRBJ2-7, with D perhaps matching TRBD1 (5 bases). Trimming pared 0 bases from V and 1 base from J, leaving 13 bases between. The CDR3 has 16 residues. CDR1 is MGHRA and CDR2 is YSYEKL in the germline V gene. DNA of the CDR3: TGCGCCAGCAGCCAAGATCTCCAGGGTTCGTCCTACGAGCAGTACTTC. Its translation is CASSQDLQGSSYEQYF.

The rearrangement uses TRBV9 and TRBJ1-1; maybe TRBD1 (5 bases). CDR3 size: 15 residues. The germline gives CDR1 SGDLS, CDR2 YYNGEE. Trimming shortened V by 0 bases and J by 1 base, and 10 bases separated the two germline ends. In nucleotides, the CDR3 is TGTGCCAGCAGCGTAGGGGGCAGAACGAACACTGAAGCTTTCTTT. Protein product: CASSVGGRTNTEAFF.

J is TRBJ2-1 and V is TRBV13, with a tentative D call TRBD2 (7 bases). The V end lost 2 bases, the J end lost 5 bases, and 10 bases lay between the germline ends. Germline CDR1 reads PRHDT; CDR2 reads FYEKMQ (reference sequence). CDR3 length: 14 residues. CDR3 sequence reads: CASSLRGGHNEQFF. In nucleotides, the CDR3 is TGTGCCAGCAGCTTACGCGGGGGCCACAATGAGCAGTTCTTC.

This sequence joins TRBV6-4 and TRBJ2-1; tentative D call: TRBD2 (6 bases). Trimming left V 2 bases short and J 0 bases short, with 8 bases between. From germline, CDR1 is MRHNA and CDR2 SNTAGT. The CDR3 is made up of 15 amino acids. The CDR3 coding sequence is TGTGCCAGCAGTGACGAAGCGGGCTCCTACAATGAGCAGTTCTTC. This encodes CASSDEAGSYNEQFF.

The chain has TRBV28 and TRBJ1-3, with TRBD1 identical over 8 bases. This CDR3 region has 13 residues. Germline assignment: CDR1 MDHEN and CDR2 SYDVKM. Losses at the gene ends were 10 bases for V and 1 base for J; bases not matched to a gene: 3. The CDR3 reads CATTGGSGNTIYF. CDR3 nucleotides: TGTGCCACAACAGGGGGTTCTGGAAACACCATATATTTT.

The J gene is TRBJ1-5, the V gene TRBV15; weak D call: TRBD1 (6 bases). Germline values: CDR1 LNHNV, CDR2 YYDKDF (reference sequence). This CDR3 is built from 15 residues. Deletions cut 1 base from V and 10 bases from J, with 17 bases between. The CDR3 DNA follows: TGTGCCACCAGCAGAGGCCTTAGGGGGACGGGCCCCCAGCATTTT. Protein: CATSRGLRGTGPQHF. Filled out from reference TRBV15 and TRBJ1-5, the complete variable domain reads DAMVIQNPRYQVTQFGKPVTLSCSQTLNHNVMYWYQQKSSQAPKLLFHYYDKDFNNEADTPDNFQSRRPNTSFCFLDIRSPGLGDTAMYLCATSRGLRGTGPQHFGDGTRLSIL.

The chain recombines TRBV4-3 with TRBJ1-1, with 10 bases lining up with TRBD1. The CDR3 sequence is 15 residues long. V lost 1 base, J lost 5 bases, and 4 bases stayed unmatched. CDR1 is LGHNA, CDR2 YSLEER, per germline. The DNA of the CDR3 is TGCGCCAGCAGCCAAGCCCGGGACAGGGGTACTGAAGCTTTCTTT. Translation: CASSQARDRGTEAFF.

The chain recombines TRBV23-1 with TRBJ1-5; D call uncertain. TRBV23-1 belongs to the ORF category, with a function that is uncertain. This CDR3 is 13 amino acids long. Trimming took 0 bases from V and 7 from J, leaving 7 bases between them. CDR3 amino acids: CASSQSAAQPQHF. CDR3 DNA: TGCGCCAGCAGTCAATCGGCGGCCCAGCCCCAGCATTTT.

The V and J genes are TRBV11-2 and TRBJ2-5; 10 bases fit TRBD2. V lost 2 bases, J lost 13 bases, and 10 bases stayed unmatched. This CDR3 has 14 residues. Per the germline V gene, CDR1 is SGHAT and CDR2 is FQNNGV. CDR3 protein: CASSLKLGTSDAYF. CDR3 sequence (DNA): TGTGCCAGCAGCTTAAAGCTAGGGACTAGCGACGCGTACTTC.

This CDR3 reads CASSLDLAGGNEQFF. CDR3 DNA sequence: TGTGCCAGCAGCTTAGACTTGGCGGGAGGCAATGAGCAGTTCTTC. This chain connects TRBV11-3 to TRBJ2-1; TRBD2 matches 8 bases. CDR1 is SGHNT, CDR2 YENEEA, per germline. The CDR3 length is 15 residues. The trim removed 0 bases at V and 6 bases at J, leaving 4 bases unmatched.

This chain links TRBV30 with TRBJ1-4, with D unresolved. The length of the CDR3 is 16 residues. Germline CDR1 GTSNPN, CDR2 SVGIG (reference sequence). Trimming pared 8 bases from V and 0 bases from J, leaving 19 bases between. The CDR3 loop reads CALPRRQTSTNEKLFF. Written as DNA, the CDR3 is TGTGCCCTCCCGCGGCGGCAGACTTCAACTAATGAAAAACTGTTTTTT.

J is TRBJ1-1 and V is TRBV19; D is perhaps TRBD1 (5 bases). Trimming pared 1 base from V and 1 base from J, leaving 7 bases between. The CDR3 is 14 amino acids. Germline V gene data show CDR1 as LNHDA and CDR2 as SQIVND (reference sequence). The CDR3 here is CASSIAGGNTEAFF. For the CDR3, the DNA is TGTGCCAGTAGTATAGCGGGGGGGAACACTGAAGCTTTCTTT.

V usage is TRBV11-3 and J usage is TRBJ2-5; the D gene is possibly TRBD2 (6 bases). CDR1 and CDR2 (germline): SGHNT, YENEEA. The CDR3 loop spans 13 amino acids. Trimming shortened V by 3 bases and J by 2 bases, and 7 bases separated the two germline ends. As DNA, the CDR3 is TGTGCCAGCAGCTTGGGGACTCAAGAGACCCAGTACTTC. Amino acids: CASSLGTQETQYF.

This clone appeared a few times. The chain joins TRBV9 to TRBJ2-3, with 7 nucleotides matching TRBD2. The CDR3 is 14 residues long. Trimming took 1 base from V and 2 from J; bases not matched to a gene: 1. Per the germline V gene, CDR1 is SGDLS and CDR2 is YYNGEE. The CDR3: CASSVSGDTDTQYF. In DNA, the CDR3 is TGTGCCAGCAGCGTAAGCGGGGACACAGATACGCAGTATTTT.

This chain connects TRBV28 to TRBJ2-3; D possibly corresponds to TRBD2 (7 bases). The V and J ends lost 3 bases and 0 bases respectively, with 13 bases between them. CDR3 length: 16 residues. Germline V lookup: CDR1 MDHEN, CDR2 SYDVKM. The CDR3 protein is CASSFYGGPSTDTQYF. CDR3 DNA sequence: TGTGCCAGCAGTTTTTACGGGGGGCCAAGCACAGATACGCAGTATTTT.

The V gene is TRBV9, the J gene TRBJ2-1, with D possibly TRBD2 on 6 matching bases. The CDR3 has 15 amino acids. Trimming took 3 bases from V and 6 from J, leaving 16 bases between them. Germline lookup yields CDR1 SGDLS and CDR2 YYNGEE. The CDR3 DNA follows: TGTGCCAGCAGCGAAATCCCGGGACTGGCCAATGAGCAGTTCTTC. It translates to CASSEIPGLANEQFF.

This chain joins TRBV30 and TRBJ1-1, with a possible D match to TRBD1 (5 bases). The CDR3 contains 10 residues. The ends were cut back, 6 bases at V and 8 bases at J, with 10 bases in the middle. Per the germline V gene, CDR1 is GTSNPN and CDR2 is SVGIG (reference sequence). The CDR3 DNA sequence: TGTGCCTGTAACAAGGGGGAAGCTTTCTTT. Translation gives CACNKGEAFF.

This clone was seen a few times. This rearrangement joins TRBV5-6 to TRBJ1-1; tentative D call: TRBD1 (6 bases). CDR1 SGHDT and CDR2 YYEEEE come from the germline V gene. The CDR3 is 14 amino acids. V lost 0 bases to trimming and J lost 4 bases, with 10 bases between them. CDR3 in amino acids: CASSLAGGVTEAFF. The CDR3 DNA reads as TGTGCCAGCAGCTTGGCGGGGGGCGTCACTGAAGCTTTCTTT.

The chain employs TRBV6-1 and TRBJ2-7; 9 bases fit TRBD1. The junction had 9 bases not matched to a gene; V was cut back by 3 bases and J by 0 bases. Germline lookup yields CDR1 MNHNS and CDR2 SASEGT. The CDR3 is 17 residues long. DNA for the CDR3: TGTGCCAGCAGTGATACAACAGGGGGCCGATCCTCCTACGAGCAGTACTTC. It translates to CASSDTTGGRSSYEQYF.

The chain carries TRBV2 and TRBJ1-5, with D possibly TRBD1 on 5 matching bases. The V end was cut by 3 bases, the J end by 0 bases, with 9 bases between. The CDR3 loop spans 15 amino acids. CDR1 SNHLY and CDR2 FYNNEI come from the germline V gene. CDR3 sequence reads: CASSEGRASNQPQHF. The CDR3 DNA follows: TGTGCCAGCAGTGAGGGCAGGGCTAGCAATCAGCCCCAGCATTTT.

V usage is TRBV19 and J usage is TRBJ1-2; 7 bases align to TRBD1. Unmatched junction bases numbered 3, after V lost 6 bases and J lost 5 bases. The length of the CDR3 is 12 residues. Germline V gives CDR1 LNHDA, CDR2 SQIVND (reference sequence). Here the CDR3 DNA reads TGTGCCAGTAGCTTCAGGGGGTATGGCTACACCTTC. Amino acid sequence: CASSFRGYGYTF.

This clone has just one count. J is TRBJ1-3 and V is TRBV6-5, with D perhaps TRBD1 (6 bases). This CDR3 is built from 14 residues. CDR1 is MNHEY, CDR2 SVGAGI, per germline. With 10 bases removed from V and 4 bases from J, the gap between germline ends came to 17 bases. CDR3 in DNA: TGTGCCACCTTATCACTAGGACAGGGAAACACCATATATTTT. Translation gives CATLSLGQGNTIYF.

This chain joins TRBV2 and TRBJ1-1; D might be TRBD1 (5 bases). CDR3 size: 13 residues. Germline loops: CDR1 SNHLY, CDR2 FYNNEI. V was trimmed by 6 bases and J by 0 bases, leaving 8 bases between them. This chain's CDR3 is CASRTAMNTEAFF. CDR3 DNA: TGTGCCAGCAGGACAGCCATGAACACTGAAGCTTTCTTT.